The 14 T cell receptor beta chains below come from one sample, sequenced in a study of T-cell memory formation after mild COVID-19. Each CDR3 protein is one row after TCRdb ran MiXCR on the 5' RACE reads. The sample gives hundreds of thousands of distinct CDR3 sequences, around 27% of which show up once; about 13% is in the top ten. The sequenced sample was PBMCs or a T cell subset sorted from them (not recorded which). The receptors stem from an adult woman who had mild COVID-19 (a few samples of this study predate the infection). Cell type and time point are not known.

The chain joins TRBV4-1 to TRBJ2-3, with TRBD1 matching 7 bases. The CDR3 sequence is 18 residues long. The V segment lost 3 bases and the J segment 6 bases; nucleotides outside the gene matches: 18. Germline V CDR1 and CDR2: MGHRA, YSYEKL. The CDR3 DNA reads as TGCGCCAGCAGCCATCTACGCAATATCGACAGGGTGAGGGATACGCAGTATTTT. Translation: CASSHLRNIDRVRDTQYF.

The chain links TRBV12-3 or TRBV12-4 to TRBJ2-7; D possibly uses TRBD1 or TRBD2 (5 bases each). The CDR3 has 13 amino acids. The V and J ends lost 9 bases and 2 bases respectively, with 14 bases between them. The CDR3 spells CASSRGPTYEQYF. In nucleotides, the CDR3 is TGTGCCAGTTCGAGGGGTCCAACCTACGAGCAGTACTTC.

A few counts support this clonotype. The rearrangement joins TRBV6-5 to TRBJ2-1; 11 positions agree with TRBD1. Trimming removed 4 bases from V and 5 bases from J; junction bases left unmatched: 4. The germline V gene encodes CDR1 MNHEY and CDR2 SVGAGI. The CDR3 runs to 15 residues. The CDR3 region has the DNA TGTGCCAGCAGTTTGGACAGGGGGCGCAACAATGAGCAGTTCTTC. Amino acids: CASSLDRGRNNEQFF.

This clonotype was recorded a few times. CDR3 amino acids: CASRPTAGELFF. CDR3 nucleotides: TGTGCCAGCAGACCCACCGCCGGGGAGCTGTTTTTT. This chain joins TRBV6-5 and TRBJ2-2; D unclear. The germline CDR1 and CDR2 sequences are MNHEY and SVGAGI. Trimming removed 6 bases at V and 6 bases at J, with 8 bases between. The CDR3 runs to 12 residues.

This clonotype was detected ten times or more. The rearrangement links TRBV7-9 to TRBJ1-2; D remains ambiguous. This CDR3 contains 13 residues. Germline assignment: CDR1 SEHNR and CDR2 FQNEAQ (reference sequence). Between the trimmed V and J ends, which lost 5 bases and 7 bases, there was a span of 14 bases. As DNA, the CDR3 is TGTGCCAGCAGCCAACGTGGTGGTTCTGGCTACACCTTC. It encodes CASSQRGGSGYTF.

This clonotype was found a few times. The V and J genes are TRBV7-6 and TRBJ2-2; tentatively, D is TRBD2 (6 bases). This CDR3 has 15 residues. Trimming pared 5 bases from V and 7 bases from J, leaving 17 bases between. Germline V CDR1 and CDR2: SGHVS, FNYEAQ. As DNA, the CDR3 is TGTGCCAGCAGCCCCCAGCGTGGCGGGGTCGGGGAGCTGTTTTTT. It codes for CASSPQRGGVGELFF.

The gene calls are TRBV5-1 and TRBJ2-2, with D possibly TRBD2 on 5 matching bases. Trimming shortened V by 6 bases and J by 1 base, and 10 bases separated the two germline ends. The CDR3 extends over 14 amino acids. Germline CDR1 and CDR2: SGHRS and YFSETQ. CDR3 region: CASNDGMNTGELFF. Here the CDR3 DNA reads TGCGCCAGCAATGACGGGATGAACACCGGGGAGCTGTTTTTT.

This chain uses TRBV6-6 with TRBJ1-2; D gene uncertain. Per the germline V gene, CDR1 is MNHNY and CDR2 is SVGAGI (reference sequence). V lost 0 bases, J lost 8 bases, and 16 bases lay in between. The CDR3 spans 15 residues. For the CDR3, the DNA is TGTGCCAGCAGTTACTCGAGGTTGGAGATCAGAGGCTACACCTTC. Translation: CASSYSRLEIRGYTF.

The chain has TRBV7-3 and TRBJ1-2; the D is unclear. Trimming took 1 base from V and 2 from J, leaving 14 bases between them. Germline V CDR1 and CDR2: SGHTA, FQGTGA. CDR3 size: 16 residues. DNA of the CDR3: TGTGCCAGCAGCTTAAGCCGTACAGAAAAGAACTATGGCTACACCTTC. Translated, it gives CASSLSRTEKNYGYTF.

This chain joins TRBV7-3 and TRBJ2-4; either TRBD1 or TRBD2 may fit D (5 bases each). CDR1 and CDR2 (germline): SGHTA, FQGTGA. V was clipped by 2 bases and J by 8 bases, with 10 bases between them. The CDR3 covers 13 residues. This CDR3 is CASSLGGADIQYF. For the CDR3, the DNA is TGTGCCAGCAGCTTAGGGGGTGCGGACATTCAGTACTTC. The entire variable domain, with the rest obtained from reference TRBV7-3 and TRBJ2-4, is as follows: GAGVSQTPSNKVTEKGKYVELRCDPISGHTALYWYRQSLGQGPEFLIYFQGTGAADDSGLPNDRFFAVRPEGSVSTLKIQRTERGDSAVYLCASSLGGADIQYFGAGTRLSVL.

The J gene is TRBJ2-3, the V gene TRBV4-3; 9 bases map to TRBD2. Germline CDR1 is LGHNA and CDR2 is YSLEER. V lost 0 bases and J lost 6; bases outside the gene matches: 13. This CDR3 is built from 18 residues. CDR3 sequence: CASSQDGWDSGRHDTQYF. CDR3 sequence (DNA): TGCGCCAGCAGCCAAGATGGCTGGGATAGCGGGAGACATGATACGCAGTATTTT.

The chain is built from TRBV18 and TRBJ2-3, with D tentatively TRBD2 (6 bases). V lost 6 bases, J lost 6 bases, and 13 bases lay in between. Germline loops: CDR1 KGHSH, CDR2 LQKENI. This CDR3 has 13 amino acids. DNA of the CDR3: TGTGCCAGCTCCCCTGGGGGGTCGGATACGCAGTATTTT. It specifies CASSPGGSDTQYF. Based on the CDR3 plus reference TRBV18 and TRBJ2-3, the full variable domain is NAGVMQNPRHLVRRRGQEARLRCSPMKGHSHVYWYRQLPEEGLKFMVYLQKENIIDESGMPKERFSAEFPKEGPSILRIQQVVRGDSAAYFCASSPGGSDTQYFGPGTRLTVL.

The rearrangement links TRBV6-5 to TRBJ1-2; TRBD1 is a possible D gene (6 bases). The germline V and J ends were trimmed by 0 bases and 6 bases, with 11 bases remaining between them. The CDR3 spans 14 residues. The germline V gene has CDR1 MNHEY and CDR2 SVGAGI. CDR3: CASSYSVQGNGYTF. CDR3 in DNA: TGTGCCAGCAGTTACTCTGTACAGGGTAATGGCTACACCTTC.

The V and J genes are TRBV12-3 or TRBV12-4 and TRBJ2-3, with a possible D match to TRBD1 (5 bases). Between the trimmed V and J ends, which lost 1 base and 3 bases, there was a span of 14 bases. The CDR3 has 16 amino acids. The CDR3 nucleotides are TGTGCCAGCAGTTTAGGATCAGGGTTGGGGACAGATACGCAGTATTTT. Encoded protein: CASSLGSGLGTDTQYF.